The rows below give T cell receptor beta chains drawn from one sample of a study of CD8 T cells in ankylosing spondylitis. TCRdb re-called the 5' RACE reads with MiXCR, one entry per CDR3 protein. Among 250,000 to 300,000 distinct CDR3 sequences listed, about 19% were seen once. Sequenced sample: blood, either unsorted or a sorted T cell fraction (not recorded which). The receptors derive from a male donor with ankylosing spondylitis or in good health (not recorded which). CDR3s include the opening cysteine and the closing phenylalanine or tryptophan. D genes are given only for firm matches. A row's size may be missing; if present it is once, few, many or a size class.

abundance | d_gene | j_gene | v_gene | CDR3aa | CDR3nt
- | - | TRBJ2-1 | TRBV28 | CASSFEKAAFSYNEQFF | TGTGCCAGCAGTTTTGAAAAAGCGGCGTTCTCCTACAATGAGCAGTTCTTC
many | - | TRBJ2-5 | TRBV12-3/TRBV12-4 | CASAQGVGQETQYF | TGTGCCAGCGCACAGGGAGTTGGACAAGAGACCCAGTACTTC
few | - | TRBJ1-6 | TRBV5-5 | CASSGLSNSPLHF | TGTGCCAGCAGCGGCTTAAGTAATTCACCCCTCCACTTT
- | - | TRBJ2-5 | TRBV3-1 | CASSLLGEAVRHQYF | TGTGCCAGCAGCCTCCTAGGTGAGGCGGTACGACACCAGTACTTC
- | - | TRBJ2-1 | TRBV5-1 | CASSSGGVSYNEQFF | TGCGCCAGCAGCTCCGGAGGAGTTTCCTACAATGAGCAGTTCTTC
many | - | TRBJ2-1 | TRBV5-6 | CASSSLVNEQFF | TGTGCCAGCAGCTCCTTAGTCAATGAGCAGTTCTTC
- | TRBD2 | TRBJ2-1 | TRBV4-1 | CASSQILAASYNEQFF | TGCGCCAGCAGCCAGATCCTAGCGGCGTCCTACAATGAGCAGTTCTTC
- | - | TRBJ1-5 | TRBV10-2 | CASQQTTRQPQHF | TGCGCCAGCCAGCAAACCACGAGGCAGCCCCAGCATTTT
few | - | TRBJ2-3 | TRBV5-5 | CASSLFRATDTQYF | TGTGCCAGCAGCTTGTTTCGGGCCACAGATACGCAGTATTTT
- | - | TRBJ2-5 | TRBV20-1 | CSARRQGLVKETQYF | TGCAGTGCTAGACGGCAGGGTTTAGTTAAAGAGACCCAGTACTTC
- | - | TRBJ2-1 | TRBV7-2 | CASSFRLPCWRPINEQFF | TGTGCCAGCAGCTTTAGGCTCCCCTGCTGGCGGCCCATCAATGAGCAGTTCTTC
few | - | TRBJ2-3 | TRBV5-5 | CASSWERTSTDTQYF | TGTGCCAGCAGCTGGGAACGGACTAGCACAGATACGCAGTATTTT
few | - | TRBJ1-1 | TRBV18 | CASSPWGGDTEAFF | TGTGCCAGCTCACCCTGGGGGGGAGACACTGAAGCTTTCTTT
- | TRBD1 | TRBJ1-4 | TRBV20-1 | CSARDPRQGNEKLFF | TGCAGTGCTAGAGATCCGAGACAGGGGAACGAAAAACTGTTTTTT
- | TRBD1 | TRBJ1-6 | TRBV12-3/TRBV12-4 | CASSSGTGLSPLHF | TGTGCCAGCAGTTCCGGGACAGGGTTATCACCCCTCCACTTT
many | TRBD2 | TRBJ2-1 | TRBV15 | CATSRGLAGVGQFF | TGTGCCACCAGCAGAGGACTAGCGGGAGTCGGGCAGTTCTTC
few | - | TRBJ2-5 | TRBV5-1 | CASSLGQDQETQYF | TGCGCCAGCAGCTTGGGACAGGATCAAGAGACCCAGTACTTC
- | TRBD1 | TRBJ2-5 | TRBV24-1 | CATSDKTGVQTQYF | TGTGCCACCAGTGATAAGACAGGGGTGCAGACCCAGTACTTC
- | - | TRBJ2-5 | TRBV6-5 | CASSYTDRETQYF | TGTGCCAGCAGTTACACGGATCGGGAGACCCAGTACTTC
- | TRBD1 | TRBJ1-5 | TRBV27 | CASSFGDRGWSNQPQHF | TGTGCCAGCAGTTTTGGAGACAGGGGATGGAGCAATCAGCCCCAGCATTTT
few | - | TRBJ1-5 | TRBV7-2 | CASSLAGGSGNQPQHF | TGTGCCAGCAGCTTAGCCGGGGGCAGTGGCAATCAGCCCCAGCATTTT
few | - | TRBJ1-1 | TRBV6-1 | CASSRLAEAFF | TGTGCCAGCAGTAGGCTCGCTGAAGCTTTCTTT
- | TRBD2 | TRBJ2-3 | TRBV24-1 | CATSSTSGTDTQYF | TGTGCCACCTCTTCAACTAGCGGGACAGATACGCAGTATTTT
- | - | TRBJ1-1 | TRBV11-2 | CASSPGGLGPNTEAFF | TGTGCCAGCAGCCCCGGGGGGCTGGGGCCGAACACTGAAGCTTTCTTT
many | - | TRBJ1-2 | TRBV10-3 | CAISESANYGYTF | TGTGCCATCAGTGAGTCTGCTAACTATGGCTACACCTTC
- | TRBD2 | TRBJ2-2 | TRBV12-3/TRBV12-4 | CASRLAGGLNTGELFF | TGTGCCAGCAGACTAGCGGGGGGGCTGAACACCGGGGAGCTGTTTTTT
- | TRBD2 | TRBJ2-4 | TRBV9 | CASSVGLAGGSKNIQYF | TGTGCCAGCAGCGTAGGGCTAGCGGGAGGGTCCAAAAACATTCAGTACTTC
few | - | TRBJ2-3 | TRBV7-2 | CARAGRRTDTQYF | TGTGCCAGGGCAGGGCGACGCACAGATACGCAGTATTTT
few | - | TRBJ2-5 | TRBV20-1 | CSAIGGDQETQYF | TGCAGTGCCATAGGTGGAGACCAAGAGACCCAGTACTTC
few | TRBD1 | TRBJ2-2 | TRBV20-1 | CSANRQGGTGELFF | TGCAGTGCTAACCGACAGGGGGGCACCGGGGAGCTGTTTTTT
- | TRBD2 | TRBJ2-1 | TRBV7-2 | CASSLTAGGIIDNEQFF | TGTGCCAGCAGCCTCACCGCGGGGGGGATAATCGACAATGAGCAGTTCTTC
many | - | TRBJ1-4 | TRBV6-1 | CASSGVTTNEKLFF | TGTGCCAGCAGCGGGGTGACAACTAATGAAAAACTGTTTTTT
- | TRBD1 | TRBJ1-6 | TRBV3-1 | CASSGRQGYSPLHF | TGTGCCAGCAGCGGACGACAGGGATATTCACCCCTCCACTTT
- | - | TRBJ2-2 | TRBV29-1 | CSVDWGNTGELFF | TGCAGCGTTGATTGGGGGAACACCGGGGAGCTGTTTTTT
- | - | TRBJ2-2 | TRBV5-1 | CASSPTSRRTTGELFF | TGCGCCAGCAGCCCGACTTCCCGAAGAACCACCGGGGAGCTGTTTTTT
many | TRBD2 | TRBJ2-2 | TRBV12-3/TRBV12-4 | CASRVSGMNTGELFF | TGTGCCAGCAGGGTTAGCGGGATGAACACCGGGGAGCTGTTTTTT
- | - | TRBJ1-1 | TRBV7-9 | CASSLVGRQAFF | TGTGCCAGCAGCTTAGTTGGCAGGCAGGCTTTCTTT
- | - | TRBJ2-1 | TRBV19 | CASTQRGVNEQFF | TGTGCCAGTACACAACGAGGGGTCAATGAGCAGTTCTTC